Presented here are 21 T cell receptor beta chains from one specimen sequenced in a study of metastatic and nonmetastatic thyroid tumors. With MiXCR, TCRdb reprocessed the PCR reads. The sample includes under 20,000 clones, over 20% of them seen just once. Patients underwent thyroid surgery, and none had received any treatment before it. Input material: blood. Every receptor here comes from a male donor with papillary thyroid cancer or a benign thyroid nodule (not recorded which). Some clones in this sample may be carry-over from other donors' samples.

Judged by abundance, this clone is medium-sized (0.01 to 0.1%). The chain recombines TRBV5-1 with TRBJ1-1; perhaps TRBD1 as D (5 bases). Trimming shortened V by 3 bases and J by 0 bases, and 9 bases separated the two germline ends. Germline CDR1 and CDR2: SGHRS and YFSETQ. The CDR3 totals 14 residues. CDR3 sequence reads: CASSWGTMNTEAFF. The CDR3 DNA sequence: TGCGCCAGCAGCTGGGGCACCATGAACACTGAAGCTTTCTTT. Full variable domain (missing parts from reference TRBV5-1 and TRBJ1-1): KAGVTQTPRYLIKTRGQQVTLSCSPISGHRSVSWYQQTPGQGLQFLFEYFSETQRNKGNFPGRFSGRQFSNSRSEMNVSTLELGDSALYLCASSWGTMNTEAFFGQGTRLTVV.

This clone has ten or more counts. A junction end diverges from the germline sequence, so it may reflect a read error. The chain uses TRBV5-4 and TRBJ2-1; D is perhaps TRBD2 (5 bases). From germline, CDR1 is SGHNT and CDR2 YYREEE (reference sequence). The CDR3 covers 15 residues. CDR3 sequence (DNA): TGTGCCGGCAGCTTGGAAATTCGCGGGTCCGATGAGCAGTTCTTC. It encodes CAGSLEIRGSDEQFF.

In its sample, this clone ranks as medium-sized. CDR3 residues: CASSETGTGGYGYTF. CDR3 DNA: TGTGCCAGCAGTGAAACCGGGACAGGCGGTTATGGCTACACCTTC. The V gene is TRBV6-1, the J gene TRBJ1-2; 8 nucleotides line up with TRBD1. Germline V CDR1 and CDR2: MNHNS, SASEGT. The V gene end was trimmed by 2 bases and the J gene end by 5 bases; junction bases not matched to a gene: 7. The CDR3 sequence is 15 residues long.

Ten or more counts support this clone. The chain employs TRBV28 and TRBJ2-7; D unclear. Trimming removed 4 bases at V and 3 bases at J, with 13 bases between. This CDR3 is 14 amino acids long. The V gene's germline CDR1 is MDHEN and CDR2 SYDVKM. This CDR3 reads CASSSPRPLYEQYF. In DNA form, the CDR3 reads TGTGCCAGCAGTTCCCCTAGGCCTCTCTACGAGCAGTACTTC.

This clone appeared many times. The V and J genes are TRBV5-1 and TRBJ1-4; tentatively, D is TRBD1 (6 bases). V was pared by 3 bases and J by 8 bases, with 11 bases between. The V gene's germline CDR1 is SGHRS and CDR2 YFSETQ. CDR3 size: 13 residues. CDR3 in DNA: TGCGCCAGCAGCTCACAGGGCTGGGAAAAACTGTTTTTT. This gives the protein CASSSQGWEKLFF.

This clone was recorded at least ten times. This chain links TRBV9 with TRBJ1-2; perhaps TRBD1 as D (6 bases). The length of the CDR3 is 14 residues. The germline gives CDR1 SGDLS, CDR2 YYNGEE. V was cut by 3 bases and J by 3 bases, with 12 bases left in between. This CDR3 reads CASSGPGQYYGYTF. The CDR3 DNA reads as TGTGCCAGCAGCGGCCCAGGACAGTACTATGGCTACACCTTC.

The chain links TRBV5-5 to TRBJ1-1; no clear D. The V gene's germline CDR1 is SGHKS and CDR2 YYEKEE (reference sequence). Trimming removed 0 bases at V and 0 bases at J, with 9 bases between. CDR3 size: 15 residues. The CDR3 DNA reads TGTGCCAGCAGCTTGGAGGTCGGCATGAACACTGAAGCTTTCTTT. Protein sequence: CASSLEVGMNTEAFF.

This clone was observed a handful of times. CDR3 amino acids: CASSPSAGRNTGELFF. In DNA form, the CDR3 reads TGTGCCAGCAGCCCCTCCGCAGGGCGAAACACCGGGGAGCTGTTTTTT. The V gene is TRBV28, the J gene TRBJ2-2, with D tentatively TRBD1 (5 bases). V was pared by 6 bases and J by 2 bases, with 16 bases between. CDR1 and CDR2 (germline): MDHEN, SYDVKM. There are 16 residues in the CDR3.

This clone has a handful of counts. The identical CDR3 is also encoded by other nucleotide sequences in the sample. The chain is built from TRBV4-1 and TRBJ2-7; 12 bases line up with TRBD1. The germline CDR1 and CDR2 sequences are MGHRA and YSYEKL. This CDR3 has 16 amino acids. After removal of 4 bases from V and 2 bases from J, the junction contained 6 bases not matched to a gene. The CDR3 protein is CASSPGQGAGAYEQYF. The CDR3 DNA is TGCGCCAGCAGCCCGGGACAGGGGGCAGGGGCCTACGAGCAGTACTTC.

By proportion, this clone is medium-sized (0.01 to 0.1%). This chain uses TRBV7-2 with TRBJ2-1; TRBD2 matches at 8 bases. Germline CDR1 is SGHTA and CDR2 is FQGNSA. Unmatched junction bases numbered 10, after V lost 5 bases and J lost 4 bases. The CDR3 spans 16 residues. The CDR3 DNA follows: TGTGCCAGCAGCCACCCCCTGGGCGGGAGGTACAATGAGCAGTTCTTC. Its protein is CASSHPLGGRYNEQFF. The full variable domain, its missing parts supplied by reference TRBV7-2 and TRBJ2-1, is GAGVSQSPSNKVTEKGKDVELRCDPISGHTALYWYRQSLGQGLEFLIYFQGNSAPDKSGLPSDRFSAERTGGSVSTLTIQRTQQEDSAVYLCASSHPLGGRYNEQFFGPGTRLTVL.

This clone was seen many times. This sequence joins TRBV9 and TRBJ2-3; TRBD2 is a possible D gene (5 bases). In germline, CDR1 is SGDLS, CDR2 YYNGEE. The CDR3 extends over 15 amino acids. V lost 1 base to trimming and J lost 0 bases, with 9 bases between them. This CDR3 reads CASSVSGGSTDTQYF. The CDR3 region has the DNA TGTGCCAGCAGCGTAAGCGGAGGCAGCACAGATACGCAGTATTTT.

This clone showed up many times. V is TRBV24-1 and J is TRBJ1-1; 7 bases align to TRBD1. This CDR3 is 18 amino acids long. V shed 0 bases, J shed 0 bases, and the junction held 9 bases outside the gene matches. In germline, CDR1 is KGHDR, CDR2 SFDVKD. The CDR3 DNA reads TGTGCCACCAGTGATTTGGACAGGGTAGGGAGAATGAACACTGAAGCTTTCTTT. Its protein is CATSDLDRVGRMNTEAFF.

This clone was recorded at least ten times. The sample contains more than one DNA sequence encoding this CDR3. The chain employs TRBV6-1 and TRBJ1-4; D not certain. The V end was cut by 3 bases, the J end by 6 bases, with 11 bases between. CDR1 MNHNS and CDR2 SASEGT come from the germline V gene. The length of the CDR3 is 14 residues. The CDR3, as DNA: TGTGCCAGCAGTGATCCGGCCGTGGATGAAAAACTGTTTTTT. This encodes CASSDPAVDEKLFF.

The rearrangement joins TRBV2 to TRBJ2-7; D gene uncertain. The germline V and J ends were trimmed by 7 bases and 2 bases, with 9 bases remaining between them. In germline, CDR1 is SNHLY, CDR2 FYNNEI. The CDR3 length is 12 residues. CDR3 protein: CASNSETYEQYF. CDR3 coding DNA: TGTGCCAGCAATTCAGAGACCTACGAGCAGTACTTC.

This clone showed up many times. One base away lies a much larger clone, so this may be a sequencing read error. Other DNA sequences of this sample code for an identical CDR3. This chain uses TRBV6-1 with TRBJ1-1; D gene ambiguous. The CDR3 extends over 12 amino acids. From germline, CDR1 is MNHNS and CDR2 SASEGT. This CDR3 is CASSSTNTEAFF. The CDR3 DNA is TGTGCCAGCAGTTCAACGAACACTGAAGCCTTCTTT.

The rearrangement joins TRBV20-1 to TRBJ2-6; D might be TRBD1 or TRBD2, each matching 6 bases. The V gene's germline CDR1 is DFQATT and CDR2 SNEGSKA (reference sequence). V was trimmed by 3 bases and J by 0 bases, leaving 12 bases between them. This CDR3 spans 16 amino acids. The DNA of the CDR3 is TGCAGTGCTAGTGGAGGGGGAGACTCTGGGGCCAACGTCCTGACTTTC. It is translated as CSASGGGDSGANVLTF.

The chain uses TRBV20-1 and TRBJ2-3; TRBD2 agrees at 8 bases. This CDR3 region has 15 residues. V shed 6 bases, J shed 2 bases, and the junction held 10 bases outside the gene matches. CDR1 and CDR2 (germline): DFQATT, SNEGSKA (reference sequence). The CDR3 loop reads CSARRLASVTDTQYF. CDR3 sequence (DNA): TGCAGTGCCCGCCGACTAGCGTCTGTCACAGATACGCAGTATTTT.

This clone occurred many times. The gene calls are TRBV18 and TRBJ2-7; perhaps TRBD2 as D (6 bases). Germline lookup yields CDR1 KGHSH and CDR2 LQKENI. The CDR3 consists of 12 residues. V gave up 4 bases and J gave up 7 bases, with 11 bases separating them. The CDR3 sequence: CASSRVGGEQYF. Written as DNA, the CDR3 is TGTGCCAGCTCACGAGTCGGAGGGGAGCAGTACTTC.

This sequence joins TRBV9 and TRBJ2-6; 7 bases align to TRBD1. Unmatched junction bases numbered 10, after V lost 1 base and J lost 3 bases. The CDR3 length is 18 residues. CDR1 and CDR2 from the germline V gene are SGDLS and YYNGEE. CDR3 coding DNA: TGTGCCAGCAGCGTAAATTCAGGGGGATTGAGTGGGGCCAACGTCCTGACTTTC. Translated: CASSVNSGGLSGANVLTF.

This clone occurred many times. The CDR3 reads CSGLVSGLGSGANVLTF. The CDR3 DNA follows: TGCAGTGGTTTGGTGTCCGGTTTGGGTTCTGGGGCCAACGTCCTGACTTTC. V usage is TRBV20-1 and J usage is TRBJ2-6; D not resolved. This CDR3 is built from 17 residues. The V gene's germline CDR1 is DFQATT and CDR2 SNEGSKA (reference sequence). Trimming pared 7 bases from V and 1 base from J, leaving 20 bases between.

This clone has a count of ten or more. Since a much larger clone is just one base distant, this may be a read error. The chain joins TRBV6-4 to TRBJ2-1, with 8 bases matching TRBD2. The CDR3 consists of 15 residues. The trim removed 5 bases at V and 8 bases at J, leaving 11 bases unmatched. Germline CDR1 and CDR2: MRHNA and SNTAGT. CDR3 bases: TGTGCCAGCAGTCGACGAGCGGGGGACTTAGATGAGCAGTTCTTC. It specifies CASSRRAGDLDEQFF.